This T cell receptor (beta chain) came from a study of T cell responses to AZD1222 COVID-19 vaccine. The study's findings and limits: White British ancestry dominated among donors, who included more females, and clonal diversity was possibly underestimated.

Repertoires were generated with immunoSEQ multiplex PCR, while TCRdb's copy carries only in-frame clones and drops some. The table includes fewer than 120,000 clones, about 95% detected once. With regard to this clone: The target antigen is unknown.

CDR1 is MNHNY, CDR2 SVGAGI, per germline (reference sequence). Germline trimming cut 0 bases from V and 7 bases from J; bases unmatched to any gene: 4. The CDR3 contains 14 residues. This chain connects TRBV6-6 to TRBJ1-1, with TRBD1 matching 8 bases. The clonotype was recovered from an adult who received the AZD1222 COVID-19 vaccine. This specimen consisted of peripheral blood, obtained 28 days after the second AZD1222 dose. The CDR3 DNA reads TGTGCCAGCAGTTACTCTGGCAGGGGGCGTGAAGCTTTCTTT. Protein: CASSYSGRGREAFF.